This T cell receptor (beta chain) derives from a study of blood T cells in healthy people across ages (dated by TCRdb to the mid-2010s). About the study as a whole: Template switching captured roughly one uniquely barcoded TCR beta cDNA molecule per two T cells in model experiments. Using deep sequencing normalized with unique cDNA molecular identifiers, the study measured how TCR beta repertoire diversity changes with age. The donors were split into four age groups: young (average approximately 16 years), middle-aged (more than 35), aged (over 55) and long-lived (under 90). To avoid experimental bias, donors of different ages were spread randomly across the sequencing lanes. The study analyzed two additional independent replicas of 1 million unique cDNA reads from the same blood draw for two donors, one aged 18 to 29 and one aged 80 or older.

The donors were 40 or so Caucasian individuals from Russia, aged roughly 6 to 100 years, who were systemically healthy. Roughly 9 milliliters of peripheral blood were drawn from each donor into EDTA-treated Vacutainer tubes. Ficoll-Paque density-gradient centrifugation was used to isolate PBMCs, with at least 7 million per sample. Trizol reagent was used to extract total RNA from the PBMCs, yielding at least 6 micrograms per sample. For every donor, an aliquot of PBMCs went through flow cytometry to measure the percentages of naive CD45RAhigh/CD27high T cells. As regards this clonotype: This receptor's antigen is unknown. The record has no base qualities; no much larger clone is one base away.

The method was 5' RACE. The sequencer was an Illumina HiSeq 2500. A second PCR of roughly 6 to 12 cycles was run with a J-beta primer mix and a sample-barcoded 5' primer. Each TCR beta cDNA molecule received a unique molecular identifier from a template-switch 5' adaptor carrying 12 random nucleotides. Each sample yielded at least 2.5 million CDR3-containing paired-end reads. First-strand cDNA synthesis was performed from all RNA using the Mint cDNA synthesis kit, with priming by a TRBC-specific oligonucleotide. Following uracil-DNA glycosylase treatment, a first 18-cycle PCR with universal primers M1SS and BC2_uni_R was performed on all cDNA. Concerning the study's data processing: Each sample was normalized by randomly selecting 1 million high-quality reads, each carrying a distinct molecular identifier. Instead of being binned into consensus sequences, reads that shared molecular identifiers were thrown out. MiTCR, set to a Q25 quality threshold and the strictest error-elimination algorithm, was used for CDR3 identification, clonotype clustering and error correction. A nonparametric unseen species model using Euler transformation provided a lower-bound estimate of total TCR beta diversity. In TCRdb, the public reads were trimmed at Q25 with fastp and aligned with MiXCR, with productive beta chains retained. Each record represents a unique CDR3 protein, reported with the most common genes and DNA among its rows. TCRdb's processing, not the authors', yielded these V and J calls. For this sample there are roughly 680,000 distinct CDR3 sequences; about 51% appear just once. About 14% of the sample is taken by the ten largest.

Points the paper makes about the study in general: Since profiling was done on bulk unsorted PBMCs, naive and antigen-experienced compartments could not be conclusively compared. There was a strong correlation between observed TCR beta diversity and the percentage of naive T cells measured by flow cytometry. Estimates of total diversity based on one million sequenced T cells were regarded as lower bounds and as underestimates. Observed TCR beta diversity per million T cells fell roughly linearly with age, and a significant reduction was already apparent by age approximately 40. The long-lived group showed more naive CD4+ T cells, fewer expanded clones and increased TCR diversity than the aged group, suggesting age selection. Because the CMV infection status of the donors was unknown, age-related changes in expanded clonotypes may potentially have been confounded.

The clonotype comes from a woman of 80 years or more in good health. Material for sequencing was blood.

The DNA sequence is given as TGTGCCAGCAGCTTAGACACAGACAATGAGCAGTTCTTC. Its protein is CASSLDTDNEQFF. The chain couples TRBV7-2 to TRBJ2-1, with the D gene not clear enough to name. In the germline V gene, CDR1 corresponds to SGHTA and CDR2 to FQGNSA. V lost 1 base and J lost 5 bases; the stretch between them is 6 bases long. The CDR3 runs 13 amino acids, cysteine and phenylalanine included. Only the CDR3 part of the read is kept: 39 bases, read in frame from the first base.